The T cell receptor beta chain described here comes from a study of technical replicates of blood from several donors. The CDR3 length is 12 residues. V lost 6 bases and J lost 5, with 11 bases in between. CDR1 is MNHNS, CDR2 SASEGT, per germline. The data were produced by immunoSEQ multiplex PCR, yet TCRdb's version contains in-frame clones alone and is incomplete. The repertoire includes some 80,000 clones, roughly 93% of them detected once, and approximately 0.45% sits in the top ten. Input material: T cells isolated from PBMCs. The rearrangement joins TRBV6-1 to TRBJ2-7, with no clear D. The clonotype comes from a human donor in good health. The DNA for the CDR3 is TGTGCCAGCAGCGAGGCTTTCGACGAGCAGTACTTC. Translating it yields CASSEAFDEQYF.